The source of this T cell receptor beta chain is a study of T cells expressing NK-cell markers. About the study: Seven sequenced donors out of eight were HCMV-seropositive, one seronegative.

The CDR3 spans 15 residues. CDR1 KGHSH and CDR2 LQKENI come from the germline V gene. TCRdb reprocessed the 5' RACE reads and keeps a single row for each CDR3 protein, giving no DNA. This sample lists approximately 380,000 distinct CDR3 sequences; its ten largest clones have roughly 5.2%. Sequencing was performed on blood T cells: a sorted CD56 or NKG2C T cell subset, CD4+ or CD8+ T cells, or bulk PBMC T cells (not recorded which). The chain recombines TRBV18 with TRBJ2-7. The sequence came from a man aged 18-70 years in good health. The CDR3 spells CASSPGSGVVYEQYF.